This record looks at one TCR beta chain sequence and its context. The entry originates in a study of blood T cell repertoires in COVID-19. Study summary: Some COVID-19 samples were acute and others convalescent; all came from the United States, Italy and Spain.

It was during active infection that Seattle patients were enrolled and then longitudinally followed. Data came from immunoSEQ multiplex PCR; TCRdb stores just in-frame clones and leaves some out. In the table there are more than 45,000 clones, roughly four fifths of which are singletons. Between the trimmed V and J ends, which lost 2 bases and 11 bases, there was a span of 11 bases. The germline V gene has CDR1 SGHRS and CDR2 YFSETQ. This CDR3 region has 12 residues. The receptor comes from an elderly man with COVID-19, enrolled during active disease. V gene TRBV5-1 combines with J gene TRBJ1-3; D perhaps matches TRBD1 (5 bases). The sequencing sample was made of peripheral blood. CDR3: CASSLDSFPIYF. The CDR3 DNA sequence: TGCGCCAGCAGCTTAGACAGTTTCCCCATATATTTT.